Sequencing of this T cell receptor (beta chain) was carried out in a study of human T cells and chemical hapten exposure. This clonotype was counted at least ten times. What it recognizes is unknown. Noted time point: patch test 1, 2 weeks after DPC sensitization. The treatment: therapeutic diphenylcyclopropenone sensitization with weekly scalp DPC. Whole blood, unfractionated, served as the material for total RNA extraction. This CDR3 has 14 amino acids. With V trimmed by 3 bases and J by 5 bases, 4 bases remained unmatched. Looked up from germline, CDR1 is KGHSH and CDR2 is LQKENI. Individual cDNA molecules had unique molecular identifiers attached to them by the library. TCRdb recomputed calls from the RACE reads with MiXCR, one row per CDR3 protein. Seen here are roughly 50,000 distinct CDR3 sequences, approximately 10% observed once, and the top ten hold around 2%. Study-wide results and limits: In comparison with controls, expanded TCRs gave rise to a significantly larger number of large CDR3 similarity clusters.

This receptor was identified in a woman aged 35 to 49 with alopecia areata. Some clones in this sample may be carry-over from other donors' samples. The rearrangement links TRBV18 to TRBJ2-7; TRBD2 aligns across 10 bases. Sequences were derived from whole blood, sampled in connection with sensitization to the hapten diphenylcyclopropenone (DPC). CDR3: CASSPSGRAHEQYF. CDR3 DNA sequence: TGTGCCAGCTCACCCAGCGGGAGGGCGCACGAGCAGTACTTC. Full variable domain (outside the CDR3, taken from reference TRBV18 and TRBJ2-7): NAGVMQNPRHLVRRRGQEARLRCSPMKGHSHVYWYRQLPEEGLKFMVYLQKENIIDESGMPKERFSAEFPKEGPSILRIQQVVRGDSAAYFCASSPSGRAHEQYFGPGTRLTVT.